The source of this TCR beta chain is a study of T-cell memory formation after mild COVID-19. Findings and caveats of the study: Confirmation was lacking for SARS-CoV-2 specificity of second-wave clones that peaked on day 37. Clones that contracted from day 15 to 85 were balanced CD4/CD8, while later expanders leaned CD4+. Some clones that responded turned up in pre-infection memory, which suggests that cross-reactive memory joined in.

This clonotype was seen ten or more times. No antigen is known for it. Per germline, CDR1 SQVTM and CDR2 ANQGSEA. The CDR3 totals 17 residues. V was pared by 6 bases and J by 0 bases, with 8 bases of the junction left unmatched. 5'RACE primed at constant segments yielded TCR alpha and TCR beta cDNA libraries bearing sample barcodes and UMIs. TCRdb re-called the 5' RACE reads with MiXCR, one entry per CDR3 protein. The sample includes approximately 100,000 distinct CDR3 sequences, more than 9.5% seen only once; the top ten take 40%. Sequenced material: PBMCs or a T cell subset sorted from them (not recorded which). The clonotype originates from a man between 18 and 35 years old who had mild COVID-19 (a few samples of this study predate the infection). Cell type and time point are not known. The chain couples TRBV29-1 to TRBJ2-3; 14 bases agree with TRBD2. CDR3 sequence (DNA): TGCAGCGTGTGGGGACTAGCGGGGGCTACTAGCACAGATACGCAGTATTTT. This encodes CSVWGLAGATSTDTQYF.